One and the same sample provided the 2 T cell receptor beta chains below, sequenced in a study of blood T cell repertoires in COVID-19. This table comes from immunoSEQ multiplex PCR, and its TCRdb copy is limited to in-frame clones, with some not included. Seen here are under 400,000 clones, around 88% observed once, and the top ten hold 1.5% to 2%. The sequenced sample was peripheral blood. All receptors derive from a woman in her twenties or thirties with COVID-19, enrolled during active disease.

The V gene is TRBV4-2, the J gene TRBJ1-2; D is ambiguous. Germline-derived CDR1 and CDR2 are LGHNA and YNFKEQ. The CDR3 has 13 amino acids. The ends were cut back, 1 base at V and 8 bases at J, with 11 bases in the middle. The CDR3 reads CASSQGLRSGYTF. CDR3 sequence (DNA): TGTGCCAGCAGCCAAGGTCTCAGGTCGGGCTACACCTTC.

The CDR3 DNA reads as TGCGCCAGCAGCCCAACTTCACAGGGGGGGACTGAAGCTTTCTTT. Translating it yields CASSPTSQGGTEAFF. The chain links TRBV4-1 to TRBJ1-1; TRBD1 aligns across 8 bases. CDR3 length: 15 residues. CDR1 and CDR2 (germline): MGHRA, YSYEKL. V lost 4 bases to trimming and J lost 5 bases; unmatched junction nucleotides: 9.